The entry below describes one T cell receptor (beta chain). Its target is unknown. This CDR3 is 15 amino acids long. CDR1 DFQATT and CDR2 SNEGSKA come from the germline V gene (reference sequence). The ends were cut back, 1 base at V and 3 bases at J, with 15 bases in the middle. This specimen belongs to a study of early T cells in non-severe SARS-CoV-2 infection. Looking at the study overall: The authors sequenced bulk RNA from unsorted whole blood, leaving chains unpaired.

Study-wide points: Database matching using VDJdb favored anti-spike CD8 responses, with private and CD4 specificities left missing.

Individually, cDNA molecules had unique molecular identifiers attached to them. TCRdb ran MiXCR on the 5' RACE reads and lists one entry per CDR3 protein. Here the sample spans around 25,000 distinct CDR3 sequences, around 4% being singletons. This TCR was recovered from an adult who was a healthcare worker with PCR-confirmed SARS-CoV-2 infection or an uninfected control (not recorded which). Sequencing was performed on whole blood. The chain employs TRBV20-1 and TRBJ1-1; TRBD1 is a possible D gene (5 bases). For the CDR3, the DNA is TGCAGTGCTAGAGCCCGAAGGGAGGGGTACACTGAAGCTTTCTTT. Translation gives CSARARREGYTEAFF.